A selection of T cell receptor beta chains follows, all from one sample in a study of cytomegalovirus exposure and HLA in healthy donors. Libraries were prepared by immunoSEQ multiplex PCR; TCRdb keeps only in-frame clonotypes and omits some of them. The repertoire holds under 200,000 clones, approximately 73% seen once, with approximately 5.1% in the top ten. Material for sequencing was PBMCs. Receptors originate from a woman under 30 in good health and CMV-seropositive. The CDR3 runs from the conserved cysteine through the conserved F or W. Fields, in order: CDR3 length, V gene, J gene, clone size, D gene, CDR3 protein, CDR3 DNA. D genes are given only for firm matches. A clone size is listed for some rows: how often the clone was seen (once, few, many), or a class if it is expanded.

14	TRBV11-1	TRBJ2-7	.	.	CASSHTQGYYEQYF	TGTGCCAGCAGCCACACCCAGGGATACTACGAGCAGTACTTC
17	TRBV7-9	TRBJ1-1	.	.	CASRQLVRSGSLTEAFF	TGTGCCAGCAGACAGCTCGTCCGGTCAGGGTCGTTGACTGAAGCTTTCTTT
17	TRBV9	TRBJ2-5	few	TRBD2	CASSANIAGGPQETQYF	TGTGCCAGCAGCGCGAATATAGCGGGGGGGCCTCAAGAGACCCAGTACTTC
16	TRBV9	TRBJ2-7	few	TRBD1	CASSVAGGQGVDEQYF	TGTGCCAGCAGCGTAGCTGGGGGACAGGGGGTTGACGAGCAGTACTTC
15	TRBV7-2	TRBJ2-4	.	.	CASSLSGRGTNIQYF	TGTGCCAGCAGCTTATCGGGCAGGGGCACAAACATTCAGTACTTC
14	TRBV28	TRBJ2-5	.	.	CASSKGLPGGTQYF	TGTGCCAGCAGTAAGGGACTCCCCGGGGGGACCCAGTACTTC
15	TRBV7-2	TRBJ2-7	once	TRBD2	CASSFLAGTAYGQYF	TGTGCCAGCAGCTTTCTAGCGGGTACCGCCTACGGGCAGTACTTC
12	TRBV29-1	TRBJ2-7	once	.	CSALDSSYEQYF	TGCAGCGCCCTAGACAGCTCCTACGAGCAGTACTTC
15	TRBV6-5	TRBJ2-1	few	TRBD2	CASSGGELSYNEQFF	TGTGCCAGCAGCGGGGGGGAACTTTCCTACAATGAGCAGTTCTTC
18	TRBV4-2	TRBJ2-3	.	TRBD2	CASSPIGEGGVRSDTQYF	TGTGCCAGCAGCCCCATAGGGGAGGGTGGGGTCCGGTCAGATACGCAGTATTTT
14	TRBV6-1	TRBJ2-7	.	TRBD2	CASSESLGGYEQYF	TGTGCCAGCAGTGAAAGTCTGGGAGGGTACGAGCAGTACTTC
16	TRBV5-1	TRBJ2-6	.	.	CASSQQVSSGANVLTF	TGCGCCAGCAGCCAACAGGTATCCTCTGGGGCCAACGTCCTGACTTTC
12	TRBV19	TRBJ2-1	.	TRBD2	CASSKDSGVQVF	TGTGCCAGTAGTAAAGATAGCGGGGTTCAGGTCTTC
13	TRBV2	TRBJ2-2	.	.	CASTGQGTGELFF	TGTGCCAGCACGGGTCAGGGTACCGGGGAGCTGTTTTTT
15	TRBV19	TRBJ1-5	.	.	CASSIGPGVNQPQHF	TGTGCCAGTAGTATAGGACCAGGGGTTAATCAGCCCCAGCATTTT
14	TRBV6-5	TRBJ2-2	.	TRBD1	CASRRDRSTGELFF	TGTGCCAGCCGCCGGGACAGGTCAACCGGGGAGCTGTTTTTT
16	TRBV5-4	TRBJ1-1	.	TRBD1	CASSLSPGQLNTEAFF	TGTGCCAGCAGTCTCTCACCGGGACAGCTGAACACTGAAGCTTTCTTT
13	TRBV7-9	TRBJ1-5	.	TRBD1	CSSSNTGDQPQHF	TGTTCCAGCAGCAACACAGGGGATCAGCCCCAGCATTTT
14	TRBV5-4	TRBJ2-5	.	.	CASSSYKGQETQYF	TGTGCCAGCAGCTCCTACAAGGGGCAAGAGACCCAGTACTTC
14	TRBV27	TRBJ1-1	.	.	CASSLAGPNTEAFF	TGTGCCAGCAGTTTGGCAGGGCCGAACACTGAAGCTTTCTTT
17	TRBV5-5	TRBJ1-1	.	TRBD1	CASSSVRDRGESTEAFF	TGTGCCAGCAGCTCCGTTCGGGACAGGGGTGAGAGCACTGAAGCTTTCTTT
14	TRBV23-1	TRBJ1-1	few	.	CASSQCRGNTEAFF	TGCGCCAGCAGTCAGTGCAGGGGCAACACTGAAGCTTTCTTT
13	TRBV29-1	TRBJ1-1	.	TRBD1	CSAMGQGASEAFF	TGCAGCGCCATGGGACAGGGGGCATCTGAAGCTTTCTTT
13	TRBV7-3	TRBJ2-2	.	.	CASSQGNTGELFF	TGTGCCAGCAGCCAGGGGAACACCGGGGAGCTGTTTTTT
15	TRBV7-8	TRBJ2-5	.	.	CASSGFGAGQETQYF	TGTGCCAGCAGCGGGTTCGGTGCGGGGCAAGAGACCCAGTACTTC
14	TRBV10-3	TRBJ1-2	.	TRBD1	CAISEWAGGNGYTF	TGTGCCATCAGTGAGTGGGCAGGGGGCAACGGCTACACCTTC
19	TRBV4-2	TRBJ1-1	.	TRBD1	CASSQDIPETGAGRTEAFF	TGTGCCAGCAGCCAAGATATCCCAGAAACAGGGGCGGGAAGGACTGAAGCTTTCTTT
14	TRBV6-1	TRBJ2-3	few	TRBD2	CASSGLAGSDTQYF	TGTGCCAGCAGTGGACTAGCGGGGTCAGATACGCAGTATTTT
15	TRBV7-2	TRBJ1-2	.	TRBD1	CASSPRTGATYGYTF	TGTGCCAGCAGCCCGCGGACAGGGGCCACCTATGGCTACACCTTC